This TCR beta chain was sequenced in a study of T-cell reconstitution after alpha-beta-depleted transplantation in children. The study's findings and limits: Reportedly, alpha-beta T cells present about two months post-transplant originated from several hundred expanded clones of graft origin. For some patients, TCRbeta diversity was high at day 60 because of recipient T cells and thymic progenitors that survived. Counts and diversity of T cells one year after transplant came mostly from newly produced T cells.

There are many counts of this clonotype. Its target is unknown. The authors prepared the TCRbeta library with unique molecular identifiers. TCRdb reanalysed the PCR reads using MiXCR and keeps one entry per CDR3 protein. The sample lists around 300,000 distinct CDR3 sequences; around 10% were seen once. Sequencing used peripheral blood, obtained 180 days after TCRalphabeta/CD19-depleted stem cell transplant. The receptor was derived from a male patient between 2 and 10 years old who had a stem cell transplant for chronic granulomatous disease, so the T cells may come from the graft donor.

The CDR3 loop reads CASSLGVTGPNEKLFF. CDR3 DNA: TGTGCCAGCAGCTTAGGCGTAACAGGGCCTAATGAAAAACTGTTTTTT. The V call is TRBV11-2, the J call TRBJ1-4; D may be TRBD1 (6 bases). V was shortened by 1 base and J by 3 bases, with 12 bases between the two germline ends. The germline V gene has CDR1 SGHAT and CDR2 FQNNGV. This CDR3 has 16 amino acids.